This TCR beta chain was recorded in a study of T cell responses to AZD1222 COVID-19 vaccine. Study outcomes and limitations: Once two AZD1222 doses were given, Spike-specific TCR breadth and depth went up. Possibly, clonal diversity was underestimated; donors were largely white British and included more females.

TCRdb's copy holds only in-frame clones and misses some; the assay was immunoSEQ multiplex PCR. The table lists about 180,000 clones, just over 90% of them singletons. Concerning this clone: Antigen specificity is unknown.

With 2 bases removed from V and 5 bases from J, the gap between germline ends came to 9 bases. The germline V gene has CDR1 MNHEY and CDR2 SVGEGT. The CDR3 is 13 amino acids. This specimen consisted of peripheral blood, obtained on day 0 of AZD1222 vaccination. V gene TRBV6-2 or TRBV6-3 combines with J gene TRBJ2-5; weak D call: TRBD1 (5 bases). The clonotype originates from an adult in good health. The CDR3 DNA reads TGTGCCAGCAGTTACCCGAACAGGGAGACCCAGTACTTC. It encodes CASSYPNRETQYF.